These 20 T cell receptor beta chains originate from one sample sequenced in a study of low-dose radiotherapy and immunotherapy resistance in tumors. cDNA synthesis used a TRAV/TRBV-specific primer set for both chains. TCRs were put through approximately 20 PCR cycles of amplification with Phusion. A constant-region primer and the V-primer adapter served as the primer pair. One entry per CDR3 protein results from TCRdb running MiXCR on the reads. The table includes around 13,000 distinct CDR3 sequences, roughly 60% detected once. These receptors came from a human donor with advanced metastatic prostate, ovarian, gallbladder or colorectal cancer (not recorded which). This table probably holds off-target reads from a library built for another chain.

The rearrangement uses TRBV5-1 and TRBJ2-6; D remains ambiguous. The CDR3 spans 15 residues. CDR1 is SGHRS, CDR2 YFSETQ, per germline. Trimming pared 4 bases from V and 0 bases from J, leaving 8 bases between. The CDR3 here is CASSLPASGANVLTF. CDR3 nucleotides: TGCGCCAGCAGCCTTCCGGCCTCTGGGGCCAACGTCCTGACTTTC.

This chain links TRBV14 with TRBJ2-3, with TRBD2 identical over 9 bases. Looked up from germline, CDR1 is SGHDN and CDR2 is FVKESK. This CDR3 has 17 residues. After removal of 4 bases from V and 0 bases from J, the junction contained 8 bases not matched to a gene. This CDR3 reads CASSPTPSGESTDTQYF. In DNA form, the CDR3 reads TGTGCCAGCAGCCCTACCCCTAGCGGGGAGAGCACAGATACGCAGTATTTT.

This clonotype counts as medium-sized. The chain employs TRBV28 and TRBJ2-3; 7 nucleotides align to TRBD1. The CDR3 covers 17 residues. Germline assignment: CDR1 MDHEN and CDR2 SYDVKM. After removal of 3 bases from V and 5 bases from J, the junction contained 14 bases not matched to a gene. CDR3 bases: TGTGCCAGCAGTTTCACTCAATGGGAACAGGGGAGAGATACGCAGTATTTT. This gives the protein CASSFTQWEQGRDTQYF.

This chain connects TRBV20-1 to TRBJ1-3, with D uncertain. Germline V lookup: CDR1 DFQATT, CDR2 SNEGSKA (reference sequence). The CDR3 is made up of 15 amino acids. Trimming removed 6 bases from V and 0 bases from J, with 15 bases in between. In nucleotides, the CDR3 is TGCAGTGCCCCGGACCGTCGGAGCTCTGGAAACACCATATATTTT. Translating it yields CSAPDRRSSGNTIYF.

The rearrangement links TRBV5-6 to TRBJ2-7; unclear D gene. Germline assignment: CDR1 SGHDT and CDR2 YYEEEE. The ends were cut back, 4 bases at V and 5 bases at J, with 10 bases in the middle. The CDR3 contains 12 residues. Here the CDR3 reads CASSLWGNEQYF. CDR3 DNA: TGTGCCAGCAGCCTCTGGGGTAACGAGCAGTACTTC.

This clonotype was seen once. This chain connects TRBV7-2 to TRBJ2-1; no clear D. The CDR3 loop spans 13 amino acids. V lost 5 bases and J 5 bases, leaving 10 bases between the germline ends. Germline assignment: CDR1 SGHTA and CDR2 FQGNSA. CDR3 in DNA: TGTGCCAGCAGCCCCCCGAGGAACAATGAGCAGTTCTTC. Protein product: CASSPPRNNEQFF.

This clonotype was counted between two and nine times. The J gene is TRBJ1-5, the V gene TRBV2; 7 bases align to TRBD1. J gave up 5 bases and V 6 bases, and 7 bases lay outside the gene matches. The CDR3 covers 14 residues. Germline CDR1 and CDR2: SNHLY and FYNNEI. CDR3 protein: CASSERQGHQPQHF. CDR3 DNA: TGTGCCAGCAGCGAAAGACAGGGACATCAGCCCCAGCATTTT.

V usage is TRBV13 and J usage is TRBJ2-1; 10 bases map to TRBD2. Germline values: CDR1 PRHDT, CDR2 FYEKMQ (reference sequence). The CDR3 sequence is 16 residues long. Trimming cost V 5 bases and J 6 bases; bases outside gene matches: 10. The DNA of the CDR3 is TGTGCCAGCAGCACAACCAGCGGGAGGGCCTTCAATGAGCAGTTCTTC. This gives the protein CASSTTSGRAFNEQFF.

This clonotype was counted between two and nine times. The chain is built from TRBV29-1 and TRBJ2-1; the D call may be TRBD1 or TRBD2 (6 bases each). Germline CDR1 SQVTM, CDR2 ANQGSEA. The CDR3 spans 15 residues. Deletions cut 4 bases from V and 7 bases from J, with 20 bases between. The CDR3 sequence: CSVAGASGNSNEQFF. CDR3 bases: TGCAGCGTTGCGGGGGCCAGCGGAAACTCTAATGAGCAGTTCTTC.

The chain carries TRBV29-1 and TRBJ2-1, with TRBD1 matching over 8 bases. The germline V gene has CDR1 SQVTM and CDR2 ANQGSEA. The V segment lost 7 bases and the J segment 6 bases; nucleotides outside the gene matches: 5. The CDR3 consists of 12 residues. The DNA of the CDR3 is TGCAGCGAACGACAGGGGTTCAATGAGCAGTTCTTC. Its protein product is CSERQGFNEQFF.

The chain employs TRBV2 and TRBJ2-7, with 10 bases identical to TRBD2. Germline lookup yields CDR1 SNHLY and CDR2 FYNNEI. After removal of 6 bases from V and 3 bases from J, the junction contained 8 bases not matched to a gene. This CDR3 has 15 amino acids. The CDR3, as DNA: TGTGCCAGCAGGCTGAGGACTAGCGGTAACTACGAGCAGTACTTC. Translation: CASRLRTSGNYEQYF. The full variable domain, with the rest looked up from reference TRBV2 and TRBJ2-7, is EPEVTQTPSHQVTQMGQEVILRCVPISNHLYFYWYRQILGQKVEFLVSFYNNEISEKSEIFDDQFSVERPDGSNFTLKIRSTKLEDSAMYFCASRLRTSGNYEQYFGPGTRLTVT.

Judged by abundance, this clonotype is medium-sized. V and J are TRBV28 and TRBJ1-6, with D perhaps matching TRBD1 (5 bases). V gave up 3 bases and J gave up 7 bases, with 13 bases separating them. Germline CDR1 is MDHEN and CDR2 is SYDVKM. The CDR3 is 15 amino acids. The CDR3 sequence: CASSFGGVENSPLHF. The CDR3 bases are TGTGCCAGCAGTTTTGGGGGGGTGGAGAATTCACCCCTCCACTTT.

This rearrangement joins TRBV13 to TRBJ2-5; D ambiguous. The CDR3 contains 15 residues. Germline V gene sequence: CDR1 PRHDT, CDR2 FYEKMQ (reference sequence). V lost 5 bases, J lost 1 base, and 14 bases lay in between. CDR3 DNA sequence: TGTGCCAGCAGCCTTGCCAGATGGGGCCAAGAGACCCAGTACTTC. Protein: CASSLARWGQETQYF.

The chain couples TRBV3-1 to TRBJ2-6; TRBD2 agrees at 14 bases. Trimming removed 6 bases from V and 17 bases from J; junction bases left unmatched: 3. Germline CDR1 reads LGHDT; CDR2 reads YNNKEL (reference sequence). CDR3 length equals 12 residues. In DNA, the CDR3 is TGTGCCAGCAGGTCGACTAGCGGGAGGGTGACTTTC. Its protein product is CASRSTSGRVTF.

V usage is TRBV28 and J usage is TRBJ2-3, with D possibly matching TRBD2 (6 bases). The V end lost 7 bases, the J end lost 7 bases, and 18 bases lay between the germline ends. Germline V gives CDR1 MDHEN, CDR2 SYDVKM. The CDR3 spans 14 residues. The CDR3 DNA follows: TGTGCCAGCACCCTAGGCGGGGTAACAAATACGCAGTATTTT. Translating it yields CASTLGGVTNTQYF.

This chain connects TRBV24-1 to TRBJ2-7; 10 bases line up with TRBD2. CDR1 is KGHDR, CDR2 SFDVKD, per germline. V lost 2 bases, J lost 3 bases, and 3 bases stayed unmatched. The CDR3 extends over 15 amino acids. The CDR3, as DNA: TGTGCCACCAGTGATTCCGGGACTAGCGACTACGAGCAGTACTTC. Protein sequence: CATSDSGTSDYEQYF.

This clonotype was recorded a few times. The gene calls are TRBV28 and TRBJ2-3; no definite D call. Germline V CDR1 and CDR2: MDHEN, SYDVKM. The length of the CDR3 is 13 residues. The V gene lost 3 bases and the J gene lost 6 bases, with 10 bases spanning the gap. The chain's CDR3 is CASSLSGPDTQYF. CDR3 DNA: TGTGCCAGCAGTTTGTCTGGCCCGGATACGCAGTATTTT.

The rearrangement links TRBV28 to TRBJ2-7; possible D gene TRBD2, 6 bases. Trimming removed 6 bases at V and 7 bases at J, with 13 bases between. The CDR3 runs to 12 residues. Looked up from germline, CDR1 is MDHEN and CDR2 is SYDVKM. The CDR3 sequence is CASSLAGLEQYF. For the CDR3, the DNA is TGTGCCAGCAGCTTGGCGGGGCTGGAGCAGTACTTC.

The genes are TRBV28 and TRBJ2-3; D is possibly TRBD1 (6 bases). V was pared by 2 bases and J by 12 bases, with 12 bases between. Germline CDR1 and CDR2: MDHEN and SYDVKM. The CDR3 is 12 amino acids. The chain's CDR3 is CASSLQGYLQYF. For the CDR3, the DNA is TGTGCCAGCAGTTTACAGGGGTACCTCCAGTATTTT.

The V call is TRBV3-1, the J call TRBJ1-5, with D unresolved. This CDR3 comprises 15 residues. CDR1 LGHDT and CDR2 YNNKEL come from the germline V gene (reference sequence). The V and J ends lost 0 bases and 0 bases respectively, with 6 bases between them. In nucleotides, the CDR3 is TGTGCCAGCAGCCAAGAGAATCATAGCAATCAGCCCCAGCATTTT. Translated, it gives CASSQENHSNQPQHF. Based on the CDR3 plus reference TRBV3-1 and TRBJ1-5, the full variable domain is DTAVSQTPKYLVTQMGNDKSIKCEQNLGHDTMYWYKQDSKKFLKIMFSYNNKELIINETVPNRFSPKSPDKAHLNLHINSLELGDSAVYFCASSQENHSNQPQHFGDGTRLSIL.